This T cell receptor (beta chain) was profiled in a study of blood T cell repertoires in COVID-19. Study summary: Whether acute or convalescent, the COVID-19 samples came from the United States, Italy and Spain. PBMCs, B-cell-depleted T cells, or T cells provided the cDNA or gDNA that made up the material.

TCRdb keeps only in-frame clones here, not all; method: immunoSEQ multiplex PCR. Of approximately 190,000 clones listed, around four fifths are singletons. This clonotype originated in a human donor in a cohort sampled during active COVID-19. Material: peripheral blood.

The CDR3 protein is CASSKGLAGGTQETQYF. The CDR3 bases are TGCGCCAGCAGCAAAGGACTAGCGGGGGGGACACAAGAGACCCAGTACTTC. The V call is TRBV5-1, the J call TRBJ2-5; 15 bases map to TRBD2. The length of the CDR3 is 17 residues. The V gene's germline CDR1 is SGHRS and CDR2 YFSETQ. V lost 4 bases to trimming and J lost 2 bases; unmatched junction nucleotides: 6.